This T cell receptor (beta chain) was sequenced during a study of T cells in Graves' hyperthyroidism and ophthalmopathy. The germline V gene encodes CDR1 SNHLY and CDR2 FYNNEI. The CDR3 contains 14 residues. V lost 4 bases, J lost 8 bases, and 7 bases stayed unmatched. Many counts were recorded for this clonotype. RNA transcripts yielded amplified TCR beta CDR3 regions. A first-round RT-PCR of the TCR CDR3 used the HTBI primer set. Each CDR3 protein gets one entry after TCRdb re-called the multiplex PCR reads with MiXCR. This repertoire shows 500,000 to 650,000 distinct CDR3 sequences, approximately 15% found once; its top ten account for around 12%.

What was sequenced was blood. This receptor was taken from a woman in her 50s with Graves' ophthalmopathy. The chain carries TRBV2 and TRBJ2-1, with 8 bases identical to TRBD1. The CDR3 here is CASSVGQGRDEQFF. Written as DNA, the CDR3 is TGTGCCAGCAGTGTTGGACAGGGTAGAGATGAGCAGTTCTTC.